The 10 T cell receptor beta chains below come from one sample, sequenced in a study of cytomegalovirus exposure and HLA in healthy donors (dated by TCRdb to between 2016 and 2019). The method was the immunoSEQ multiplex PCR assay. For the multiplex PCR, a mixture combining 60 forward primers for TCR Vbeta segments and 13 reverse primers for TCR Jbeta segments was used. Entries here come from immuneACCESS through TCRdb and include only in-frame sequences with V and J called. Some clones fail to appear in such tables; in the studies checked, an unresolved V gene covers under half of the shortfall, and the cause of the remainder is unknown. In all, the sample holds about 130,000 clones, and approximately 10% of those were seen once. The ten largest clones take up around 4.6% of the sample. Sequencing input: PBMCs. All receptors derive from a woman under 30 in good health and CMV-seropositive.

The CDR3 nucleotides read TGTGCCAGCAGCTTGGCCTCACTACCCCTCGAGCAGTACTTC. This translates into CASSLASLPLEQYF. The chain has TRBV5-6 and TRBJ2-5; D not certain. The J call is in doubt because the DNA end fits TRBJ2-7 better. Germline V lookup: CDR1 SGHDT, CDR2 YYEEEE. The CDR3 length is 14 residues.

The CDR3 region is CASSQDPPQGASGNTIYF. The CDR3 nucleotides read TGCGCCAGCAGCCAAGATCCCCCACAGGGGGCTTCAGGAAACACCATATATTTT. V usage is TRBV4-1 and J usage is TRBJ1-3; 9 bases agree with TRBD1. V lost 0 bases to trimming and J lost 4 bases; unmatched junction nucleotides: 10. CDR1 and CDR2 from the germline V gene are MGHRA and YSYEKL. This CDR3 is built from 18 residues.

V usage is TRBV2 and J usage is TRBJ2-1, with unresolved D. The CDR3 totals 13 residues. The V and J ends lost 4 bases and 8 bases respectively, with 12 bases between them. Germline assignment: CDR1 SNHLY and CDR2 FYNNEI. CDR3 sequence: CASSAGVIDEQFF. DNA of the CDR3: TGTGCCAGCAGTGCTGGAGTAATCGATGAGCAGTTCTTC.

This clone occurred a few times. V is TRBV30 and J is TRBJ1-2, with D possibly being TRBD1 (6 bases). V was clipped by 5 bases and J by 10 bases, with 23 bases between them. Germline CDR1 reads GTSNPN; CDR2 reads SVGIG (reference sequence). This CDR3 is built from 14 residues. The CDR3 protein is CAWFGQSSSIDYTF. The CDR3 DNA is TGTGCCTGGTTTGGACAGTCAAGTTCGATAGACTACACCTTC. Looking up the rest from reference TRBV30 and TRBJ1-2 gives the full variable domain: SQTIHQWPATLVQPVGSPLSLECTVEGTSNPNLYWYRQAAGRGLQLLFYSVGIGQISSEVPQNLSASRPQDRQFILSSKKLLLSDSGFYLCAWFGQSSSIDYTFGSGTRLTVV.

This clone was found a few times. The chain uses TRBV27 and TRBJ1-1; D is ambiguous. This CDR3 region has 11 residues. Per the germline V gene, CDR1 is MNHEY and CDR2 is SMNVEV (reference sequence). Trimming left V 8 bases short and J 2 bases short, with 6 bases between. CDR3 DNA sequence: TGTGCCAGCGCAGGAAACACTGAAGCTTTCTTT. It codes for CASAGNTEAFF.

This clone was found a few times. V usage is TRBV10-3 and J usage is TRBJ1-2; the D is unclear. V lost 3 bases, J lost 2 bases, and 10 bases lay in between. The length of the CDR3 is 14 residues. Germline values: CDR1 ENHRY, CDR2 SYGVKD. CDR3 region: CAISERVLNYGYTF. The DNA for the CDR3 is TGTGCCATCAGTGAACGGGTCTTAAACTATGGCTACACCTTC.

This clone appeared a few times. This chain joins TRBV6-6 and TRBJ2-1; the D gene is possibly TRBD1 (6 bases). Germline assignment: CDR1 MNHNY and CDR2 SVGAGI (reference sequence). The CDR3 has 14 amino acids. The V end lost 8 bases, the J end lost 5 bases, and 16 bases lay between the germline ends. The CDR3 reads CASARTRGNNEQFF. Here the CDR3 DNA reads TGTGCCAGCGCACGCACTAGGGGGAACAATGAGCAGTTCTTC.

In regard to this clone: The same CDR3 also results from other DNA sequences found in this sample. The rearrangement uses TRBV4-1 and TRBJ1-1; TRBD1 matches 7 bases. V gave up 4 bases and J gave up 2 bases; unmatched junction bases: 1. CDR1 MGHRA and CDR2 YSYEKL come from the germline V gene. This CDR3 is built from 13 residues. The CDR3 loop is CASSRGGNTEAFF. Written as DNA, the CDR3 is TGCGCCAGCAGCCGAGGGGGCAACACTGAAGCTTTCTTT.

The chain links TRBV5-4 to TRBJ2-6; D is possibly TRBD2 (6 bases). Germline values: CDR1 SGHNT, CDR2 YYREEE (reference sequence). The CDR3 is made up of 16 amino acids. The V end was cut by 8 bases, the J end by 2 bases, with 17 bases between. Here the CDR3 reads CASGVPGATGANVLTF. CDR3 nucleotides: TGTGCCAGTGGTGTTCCGGGAGCGACTGGGGCCAACGTCCTGACTTTC.

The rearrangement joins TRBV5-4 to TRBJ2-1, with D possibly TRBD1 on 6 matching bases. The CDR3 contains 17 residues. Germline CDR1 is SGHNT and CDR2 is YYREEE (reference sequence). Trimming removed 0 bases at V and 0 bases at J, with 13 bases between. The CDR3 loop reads CASSLVGGANSYNEQFF. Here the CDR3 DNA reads TGTGCCAGCAGCTTGGTAGGGGGAGCGAACTCCTACAATGAGCAGTTCTTC.